The entry below gives a single T cell receptor (beta chain) sequence along with its context. Produced via immunoSEQ multiplex PCR; TCRdb's table is partial and in-frame only. The data contain fewer than 900,000 clones, more than 70% of them singletons. The record originates from a study of Ad26.COV2.S vaccination and SARS-CoV-2 variants. The overall study: Into the muscle, Ad26.COV2.S was dosed once or twice, 56 days apart.

Treatment in this sample: some 20 received Ad26.COV2.S at low or high dose, single or two shots; several received placebo; per-sample allocation not given. Collection of the samples took place on day 63 after the first injection of vaccine or placebo. Based in Boston, the donor was an adult of 18-55 years. CDR1 is LGHDT and CDR2 is YNNKEL in the germline V gene (reference sequence). The CDR3 extends over 15 amino acids. V lost 4 bases and J 0 bases, leaving 10 bases between the germline ends. The sample consisted of peripheral blood, taken in a trial of Ad26.COV2.S vaccine versus placebo. The TCR comes from a person aged 18 to 59 who received the Ad26.COV2.S COVID-19 vaccine or a placebo. J is TRBJ1-3 and V is TRBV3-1 (or the pseudogene TRBV3-2); D gene ambiguous. The CDR3 region is CASSPPVISGNTIYF. The CDR3 coding sequence is TGTGCCAGCAGCCCTCCGGTGATCTCTGGAAACACCATATATTTT.